This TCR beta chain was profiled in a study of blood T cells in healthy people across ages. This clonotype was seen a handful of times. The second PCR ran about 6 to 12 cycles with a sample-barcoded 5' primer and J-beta primers. TCRdb recomputed calls from the 5' RACE reads with MiXCR, one row per CDR3 protein. The sample holds 850,000 to 950,000 distinct CDR3 sequences; 25% to 35% are singletons and the top ten take 17%. The CDR3 spans 13 residues. The junction had 5 bases not matched to a gene; V was cut back by 7 bases and J by 10 bases. The germline gives CDR1 SNHLY, CDR2 FYNNEI. The chain couples TRBV2 to TRBJ1-6; 9 bases line up with TRBD1. Sample: blood. The source is a woman of 80 years or more in good health. The CDR3 loop is CASNGQGNSPLHF. CDR3 in DNA: TGTGCCAGCAACGGACAGGGGAACTCACCCCTCCACTTT.